These 15 T cell receptor beta chains came from one sample sequenced in a study of beta chain features in type 1 diabetes. Antigens of these TCRs are unknown. Whole-study results and caveats: Type 1 diabetes patients had TCRB CDR3s that were shorter (moderately but significantly so) in all four CD4+ subsets.

Sequenced material consisted of expressed TCRB transcripts (all of the isolated RNA was reverse transcribed). The data were produced by immunoSEQ multiplex PCR, yet TCRdb's version contains in-frame clones alone and is incomplete. The sample lists 300,000 to 450,000 clones, around an eighth seen once, with roughly 0.0097% in the top ten. Sequencing used naive CD4+ T cells from blood. The receptors shown here come from a woman aged 18 to 35 with type 1 diabetes.

This clone was seen more than once but under ten times. The chain joins TRBV29-1 to TRBJ2-2, with D unclear. Germline lookup yields CDR1 SQVTM and CDR2 ANQGSEA. Trimming took off 6 bases at V and 2 bases at J, with 10 bases between the two ends. CDR3 length: 13 amino acids. The CDR3 sequence is CSVVTRNTGELFF. The CDR3 region has the DNA TGCAGCGTAGTGACACGAAACACCGGGGAGCTGTTTTTT.

This chain joins TRBV2 and TRBJ2-5, with a weak D call TRBD1 (6 bases). This CDR3 has 15 residues. Trimming left V 5 bases short and J 5 bases short, with 18 bases between. Germline V lookup: CDR1 SNHLY, CDR2 FYNNEI. CDR3 in amino acids: CASSSARGRLETQYF. DNA of the CDR3: TGTGCCAGCAGTTCCGCCAGGGGAAGATTGGAGACCCAGTACTTC.

This chain uses TRBV28 with TRBJ2-6; 10 bases line up with TRBD2. V dropped 4 bases and J dropped 7; count of bases not matched to a gene: 10. Germline V gene lookup returns CDR1 MDHEN and CDR2 SYDVKM. The CDR3 is 17 amino acids. The CDR3 sequence is CASSSPSGGPGANVLTF. CDR3 coding DNA: TGTGCCAGCAGTTCGCCTAGCGGGGGTCCCGGCGCCAACGTCCTGACTTTC.

This rearrangement joins TRBV30 to TRBJ1-2; D might be TRBD1 (5 bases). This CDR3 has 12 residues. Deletions cut 5 bases from V and 7 bases from J, with 14 bases between. The germline CDR1 and CDR2 sequences are GTSNPN and SVGIG (reference sequence). The CDR3 nucleotides read TGTGCCTGGTCTGGGGGGTTTGTTGGCTACACCTTC. The encoded protein is CAWSGGFVGYTF.

On this clone: Relative to the germline gene, one junction end is altered; a read error may explain this. CDR3 loop: CASSPTGDETQYF. The CDR3 nucleotides read TGTGCTAGCAGCCCTACAGGGGATGAGACCCAGTACTTC. V gene TRBV7-7 combines with J gene TRBJ2-5; 7 bases agree with TRBD1. The CDR3 has 13 amino acids. The germline V gene has CDR1 SSHAT and CDR2 FNYEAQ (reference sequence).

The genes are TRBV9 and TRBJ2-1; 9 bases fit TRBD2. J gave up 2 bases and V 0 bases, and 6 bases lay outside the gene matches. The V gene's germline CDR1 is SGDLS and CDR2 YYNGEE. The CDR3 length is 17 residues. The CDR3 protein is CASSVGASGDPYNEQFF. CDR3 nucleotide sequence: TGTGCCAGCAGCGTAGGGGCTAGCGGGGACCCCTACAATGAGCAGTTCTTC.

This chain joins TRBV9 and TRBJ1-4; the match to TRBD1 covers 8 bases. J was trimmed by 9 bases and V by 3 bases; bases with no gene match: 4. This CDR3 is 13 amino acids long. The V gene's germline CDR1 is SGDLS and CDR2 YYNGEE. In DNA form, the CDR3 reads TGTGCCAGCAGCGCCCGGACAGGGCAAAAACTGTTTTTT. It yields the protein CASSARTGQKLFF.

There are a few counts of this clone. The chain employs TRBV15 and TRBJ2-7; the D gene is possibly TRBD2 (5 bases). Germline V lookup: CDR1 LNHNV, CDR2 YYDKDF (reference sequence). Trimming removed 0 bases from V and 0 bases from J, with 9 bases in between. This CDR3 has 15 amino acids. This CDR3 reads CATSRDNRDSYEQYF. CDR3 nucleotides: TGTGCCACCAGCAGAGATAACCGGGACTCCTACGAGCAGTACTTC.

This clone was recorded a few times. This chain connects TRBV30 to TRBJ2-7, with 9 bases lining up with TRBD1. CDR1 and CDR2 (germline): GTSNPN, SVGIG (reference sequence). The CDR3 has 14 amino acids. The CDR3 loop is CALIRPDRGGEQYF. The CDR3 coding sequence is TGTGCATTAATTCGCCCGGACAGGGGAGGGGAGCAGTACTTC.

This clone occurred a few times. This sequence joins TRBV7-9 and TRBJ1-6; TRBD1 is a possible D gene (5 bases). V shed 5 bases and J shed 6 bases, with 14 bases lying between them. Germline CDR1 and CDR2: SEHNR and FQNEAQ (reference sequence). The CDR3 length is 15 residues. The CDR3 coding sequence is TGTGCCAGCAGCCCCCCAGGGATTGGTAATTCACCCCTCCACTTT. Translating gives CASSPPGIGNSPLHF. The entire variable domain, with the rest obtained from reference TRBV7-9 and TRBJ1-6, is as follows: DTGVSQNPRHKITKRGQNVTFRCDPISEHNRLYWYRQTLGQGPEFLTYFQNEAQLEKSRLLSDRFSAERPKGSFSTLEIQRTEQGDSAMYLCASSPPGIGNSPLHFGNGTRLTVT.

The chain uses TRBV27 and TRBJ1-5; 7 nucleotides line up with TRBD1. CDR3 length equals 16 residues. Germline V gene lookup returns CDR1 MNHEY and CDR2 SMNVEV (reference sequence). V lost 6 bases, J lost 0 bases, and 8 bases stayed unmatched. CDR3 DNA sequence: TGTGCCAGCAGACTACAGGGGCGGCATAGCAATCAGCCCCAGCATTTT. It codes for CASRLQGRHSNQPQHF.

This chain uses TRBV7-2 with TRBJ2-3, with 10 bases lining up with TRBD2. Unmatched junction bases numbered 5, after V lost 4 bases and J lost 1 base. The CDR3 is 16 residues long. Per the germline V gene, CDR1 is SGHTA and CDR2 is FQGNSA. The CDR3 bases are TGTGCCAGCAGCTATCTAGCGGGAGCTGGCACAGATACGCAGTATTTT. Amino acids: CASSYLAGAGTDTQYF.

The V gene is TRBV6-6, the J gene TRBJ1-2; D gene uncertain. This CDR3 has 13 residues. Per germline, CDR1 MNHNY and CDR2 SVGAGI (reference sequence). Trimming shortened V by 4 bases and J by 8 bases, and 14 bases separated the two germline ends. The CDR3 sequence: CASSSREGTGYTF. CDR3 in DNA: TGTGCCAGCAGTTCCCGGGAGGGAACCGGCTACACCTTC.

This clone was observed a few times. The chain uses TRBV11-2 and TRBJ1-6; unclear D gene. The CDR3 has 14 residues. V was trimmed by 1 base and J by 7 bases, leaving 8 bases between them. Per germline, CDR1 SGHAT and CDR2 FQNNGV. CDR3 residues: CASSLGAQNSPLHF. In DNA form, the CDR3 reads TGTGCCAGCAGCTTAGGGGCACAGAATTCACCCCTCCACTTT. Filled out from reference TRBV11-2 and TRBJ1-6, the complete variable domain reads EAGVAQSPRYKIIEKRQSVAFWCNPISGHATLYWYQQILGQGPKLLIQFQNNGVVDDSQLPKDRFSAERLKGVDSTLKIQPAKLEDSAVYLCASSLGAQNSPLHFGNGTRLTVT.

The chain is built from TRBV25-1 and TRBJ1-2; TRBD1 might be the D (6 bases). This CDR3 comprises 15 residues. Germline V lookup: CDR1 MGHDK, CDR2 SYGVNS. Trimming stripped 4 bases from V and 2 bases from J, with 14 bases between. Written as DNA, the CDR3 is TGTGCCAGCAGTGCGCGACAGGTCGGGAACTATGGCTACACCTTC. This codes for CASSARQVGNYGYTF.